Listed here are 16 T cell receptor beta chains from one sample, sequenced in a study of T cell repertoires in aging, cancer and after chemotherapy. TCR beta rearrangements were amplified from peripheral blood genomic DNA. TRB rearrangements spanning V, D and J were amplified using mixed TRB-A/B primers. Each CDR3 protein is one row after TCRdb ran MiXCR on the multiplex PCR reads. Of 6,000 or so distinct CDR3 sequences listed, approximately 40% were seen once; the top ten hold roughly two fifths. The specimen was blood. The receptors originated from a human donor in good health.

The gene calls are TRBV6-2 or TRBV6-3 and TRBJ1-6; tentative D call: TRBD1 (5 bases). Trimming took 2 bases from V and 8 from J, leaving 10 bases between them. Germline assignment: CDR1 MNHEY and CDR2 SVGEGT. The CDR3 has 14 residues. The chain's CDR3 is CASSYRQGDSPLHF. CDR3 bases: TGTGCCAGCAGTTACCGGCAGGGAGATTCACCCCTCCACTTT.

This CDR3 reads CASSLAQSLSYEQYV. DNA of the CDR3: TGTGCCAGCAGCTTAGCACAGAGCCTCTCCTACGAGCAGTACGTC. The chain couples TRBV11-1 to TRBJ2-7; D gene unclear. The germline gives CDR1 SGHAT, CDR2 FQDESV (reference sequence). V lost 0 bases to trimming and J lost 0 bases, with 9 bases between them. This CDR3 comprises 15 residues.

This clonotype has just a few counts. In this CDR3 the conserved last residue, phenylalanine or tryptophan, is missing, so a read error is likely. The DNA is left out, because the CDR3 cannot be placed on it with certainty; the CDR3 is given as TCRdb lists it. This CDR3 reads CSARAGLLLYS. The rearrangement joins TRBV20-1 to TRBJ2-5; TRBD2 is the table's D call, not checked against the DNA. The CDR3 length is 11 residues, termini included. The V gene's germline CDR1 is DFQATT and CDR2 SNEGSKA (reference sequence).

This clonotype was counted between two and nine times. V and J are TRBV19 and TRBJ1-2; possibly TRBD1 for D (6 bases). V lost 5 bases and J 4 bases, leaving 11 bases between the germline ends. Germline CDR1 and CDR2: LNHDA and SQIVND (reference sequence). This CDR3 comprises 13 residues. CDR3 nucleotides: TGTGCCAGTAGTTTGGACAGAACCTATGGCTACACCTTC. Residues: CASSLDRTYGYTF.

J is TRBJ1-6 and V is TRBV6-6, with D unresolved. The V gene's germline CDR1 is MNHNY and CDR2 SVGAGI (reference sequence). The CDR3 runs 13 residues. Trimming removed 0 bases from V and 5 bases from J, with 2 bases in between. The CDR3 DNA reads TGTGCCAGCAGTTACTCGAATAATTCACCCCTCCACTTT. Protein: CASSYSNNSPLHF.

This clonotype was picked up a small number of times. V and J are TRBV6-1 and TRBJ2-2, with 8 bases that match TRBD1. In germline, CDR1 is MNHNS, CDR2 SASEGT. CDR3 length: 23 residues. V shed 1 base, J shed 2 bases, and the junction held 24 bases outside the gene matches. CDR3 sequence: CASSEVGIGRGRGLYTNTGELFF. The DNA of the CDR3 is TGTGCCAGCAGTGAAGTCGGGATTGGGCGGGGCAGGGGGCTTTACACTAACACCGGGGAGCTGTTTTTT.

The rearrangement joins TRBV12-3 or TRBV12-4 to TRBJ2-7; D remains ambiguous. This CDR3 is built from 16 residues. The V gene lost 6 bases and the J gene lost 0 bases, with 18 bases spanning the gap. DNA of the CDR3: TGTGCCAGCAGCCTCACCATGACGGCGAGCTCCTACGAGCAGTACTTC. Its protein is CASSLTMTASSYEQYF.

This chain uses TRBV5-6 with TRBJ1-6; D remains unclear. The ends were cut back, 0 bases at V and 0 bases at J, with 4 bases in the middle. The CDR3 is 15 residues long. Germline loops: CDR1 SGHDT, CDR2 YYEEEE. The CDR3 DNA reads as TGTGCCAGCAGCTTGGAGAGCTCCTATAATTCACCCCTCCACTTT. As protein: CASSLESSYNSPLHF. Using reference TRBV5-6 and TRBJ1-6 for the parts outside the CDR3, the full variable domain is DAGVTQSPTHLIKTRGQQVTLRCSPKSGHDTVSWYQQALGQGPQFIFQYYEEEERQRGNFPDRFSGHQFPNYSSELNVNALLLGDSALYLCASSLESSYNSPLHFGNGTRLTVT.

This clonotype has only a few counts. The chain carries TRBV7-9 and TRBJ2-5, with D unclear. Trimming stripped 5 bases from V and 4 bases from J, with 11 bases between. This CDR3 is 13 amino acids long. Looked up from germline, CDR1 is SEHNR and CDR2 is FQNEAQ (reference sequence). CDR3 residues: CASSPSGGETQYF. The CDR3 DNA sequence: TGTGCCAGCAGCCCCTCGGGCGGAGAGACCCAGTACTTC.

The chain couples TRBV6-5 to TRBJ2-1; TRBD2 might be the D (5 bases). CDR1 is MNHEY and CDR2 is SVGAGI in the germline V gene. Trimming removed 9 bases at V and 7 bases at J, with 13 bases between. This CDR3 has 12 amino acids. The CDR3 bases are TGTGCCAGTAGACGGGGTAAGAATGAGCAGTTCTTC. Protein sequence: CASRRGKNEQFF.

The chain couples TRBV7-9 to TRBJ2-2; D may be TRBD1 (6 bases). V lost 5 bases and J lost 4, with 17 bases in between. Germline V gene data show CDR1 as SEHNR and CDR2 as FQNEAQ (reference sequence). The CDR3 spans 16 residues. The CDR3 DNA is TGTGCCAGCAGCGAGAACAGGGCCCGGGGCACCGGGGAGCTGTTTTTT. Translation: CASSENRARGTGELFF.

This rearrangement joins TRBV29-1 to TRBJ2-1; D may be TRBD1 or TRBD2 (7 bases each). CDR3 size: 14 residues. V lost 4 bases and J lost 2, with 12 bases in between. Germline CDR1 and CDR2: SQVTM and ANQGSEA. In nucleotides, the CDR3 is TGCAGCGTTGGGCAGGGGGGGGCCTACAATGAGCAGTTCTTC. Translating gives CSVGQGGAYNEQFF.

The J gene is TRBJ1-5, the V gene TRBV6-5, with D tentatively TRBD1 (5 bases). From germline, CDR1 is MNHEY and CDR2 SVGAGI. V gave up 8 bases and J gave up 4 bases, with 15 bases separating them. CDR3 length: 14 residues. Here the CDR3 reads CASGGGGLNQPQHF. The CDR3, as DNA: TGTGCCAGCGGCGGGGGGGGTCTAAATCAGCCCCAGCATTTT.

This clonotype ranks as medium-sized. V and J are TRBV6-6 and TRBJ2-3, with 8 bases aligning to TRBD1. Per germline, CDR1 MNHNY and CDR2 SVGAGI (reference sequence). The CDR3 is 15 amino acids. V lost 0 bases, J lost 4 bases, and 3 bases stayed unmatched. The CDR3 bases are TGTGCCAGCAGTTACTCCACAGGGGGAGCAGATACGCAGTATTTT. It encodes CASSYSTGGADTQYF.

V usage is TRBV27 and J usage is TRBJ1-1; 7 bases align to TRBD1. V lost 7 bases to trimming and J lost 5 bases; unmatched junction nucleotides: 7. Per germline, CDR1 MNHEY and CDR2 SMNVEV (reference sequence). The CDR3 consists of 13 residues. The CDR3 DNA reads as TGTGCCAGCAACCAGGGGGTCGGAACTGAAGCTTTCTTT. It translates to CASNQGVGTEAFF.

This clonotype was counted a few times. The chain is built from TRBV6-1 and TRBJ1-1, with a weak D call TRBD1 (5 bases). This CDR3 is built from 15 residues. CDR1 MNHNS and CDR2 SASEGT come from the germline V gene. V dropped 8 bases and J dropped 0 bases, with 16 bases sitting between them. The CDR3 bases are TGTGCCAGCCACCCCGGGACTGCGGTGAACACTGAAGCTTTCTTT. This gives the protein CASHPGTAVNTEAFF.